This TCR beta chain was recovered during a study of blood T cell repertoires in COVID-19. Overall study: Donors in the United States, Italy and Spain gave samples during acute or convalescent COVID-19. T cells, B-cell-depleted T cells, or PBMCs provided the cDNA or gDNA that served as material.

Trimming removed 2 bases from V and 7 bases from J; junction bases left unmatched: 9. This CDR3 comprises 16 residues. Germline V gene sequence: CDR1 SGHRS, CDR2 YFSETQ. This clone occurred a few times. In the original workflow: Estimation of nucleated cell counts relied on the amplification of reference gene primers. Only in-frame clones appear in the TCRdb table, and some are missing; sequencing was by immunoSEQ multiplex PCR. For V, J and clone size, that table is used; D and trimming come from the DNA. The sample gives approximately 110,000 clones, 55% to 75% of which show up once; 0.7% to 1% is in the top ten.

The J gene is TRBJ1-6, the V gene TRBV5-1; 7 positions match TRBD1. Sample: peripheral blood. This sequence originates from a human donor with acute or convalescent COVID-19. The donor label of this sample is uncertain. The CDR3 spells CASSLVGGAKNSPLHF. CDR3 sequence (DNA): TGCGCCAGCAGCTTAGTAGGGGGCGCGAAAAATTCACCCCTCCACTTT.